The clone carrying this T cell receptor beta chain was counted only a few times. Its antigen is as yet unknown. The entry originates in a study of blood T cells in healthy people across ages. Study-level information: Template switching caught about one barcoded beta molecule for each two T cells. Broader study findings: With age, beta diversity per million T cells declined roughly linearly, significantly by about 40.

The study isolated at least 6 million PBMCs from each sample. A J-beta primer mix and a sample-barcoded 5' primer were used in a second PCR of about 6 to 12 cycles. TCRdb re-derived calls from the 5' RACE reads in MiXCR, one entry per CDR3 protein. The table has 1,300,000 or so distinct CDR3 sequences, approximately 60% seen once; the top ten hold 5.5% to 8%. With 4 bases removed from V and 0 bases from J, the gap between germline ends came to 4 bases. Germline CDR1 and CDR2: LGHNT and FRNRAP. This CDR3 has 12 amino acids. The clonotype comes from a man aged 18 to 29 in good health. This chain links TRBV12-5 with TRBJ2-7; no firm D call. Sequencing was carried out using blood. CDR3 in amino acids: CASGSASYEQYF. The CDR3 nucleotides read TGTGCTAGTGGTTCGGCCTCCTACGAGCAGTACTTC. Full variable domain (outside the CDR3, taken from reference TRBV12-5 and TRBJ2-7): DARVTQTPRHKVTEMGQEVTMRCQPILGHNTVFWYRQTMMQGLELLAYFRNRAPLDDSGMPKDRFSAEMPDATLATLKIQPSEPRDSAVYFCASGSASYEQYFGPGTRLTVT.